This T cell receptor (beta chain) was profiled in a study of T cell repertoires in cytomegalovirus infection (dated by TCRdb to between 2018 and 2021). Regarding the complete study: Peptide stimulations targeted recently identified HLA-C-restricted CMV epitopes, whose presentation resists viral immunomodulation, together with well-studied HLA-B-restricted epitopes. Donor HLA type was relevant to the analysis, as public TCR beta signatures indicated carriage of CMV infection together with the matching HLA type.

The intended sense of this specimen's treatment or condition label: in vitro stimulation with specific CMV peptide epitopes to enrich CMV-specific T cells. As concerns this clonotype: Its recognized antigen is unknown. An end of the junction differs from the germline gene, which may be a read error.

Looking up the germline V gene yields CDR1 MNHNS and CDR2 SASEGT. The cysteine opens and the phenylalanine closes a CDR3 of 15 amino acids. The entry retains the CDR3 DNA only, 45 bases that are in frame from base 1. TCRdb names Illumina HiSeq 1500 as the instrument used. Through fastp at Q25 and MiXCR, TCRdb rebuilt clones from the public reads, retaining in-frame beta chains. CDR3 protein duplicates are merged, each entry listing the most common genes and DNA. The sample profile shows roughly 220,000 distinct CDR3 sequences; about 39% of them were found once. Clones ranked in the top ten supply 59% of the sample. Study-wide conclusions, independent of this receptor: The ex vivo response was dominated by HLA-C-restricted CMV-specific TCR beta clonotypes, and the single most frequent clonotype in two of eight donors was supplied by these HLA-C-restricted clonotypes. In both this cohort and an independent cohort of 352 donors, the cumulative frequency of public TCR beta family members distinguished carriers of CMV infection plus the relevant HLA type.

Here the chain combines TRBV6-1 and TRBJ1-5, with TRBD1 as a weak D call on 5 bases. The specimen comprised CD8+ T cells from cultured PBMCs, sampled from culture after CMV antigen stimulation. The receptor was derived from a human donor in good health (CMV status not recorded). Some clones in this sample may be carry-over from other donors' samples. The CDR3 protein is CASHGRDYLNQPRHF. Read as DNA, the sequence is TGTGCCAGCCATGGCCGGGACTACCTTAATCAGCCCCGGCATTTT.